This T cell receptor beta chain is drawn from a study of T cell responses to AZD1222 COVID-19 vaccine. Using immunoSEQ multiplex PCR, the repertoire was profiled, and TCRdb retains in-frame clones only, with some absent. Of roughly 150,000 clones in the sample, 80% to 90% were seen once. V lost 5 bases, J lost 4 bases, and 3 bases stayed unmatched. The germline gives CDR1 SNHLY, CDR2 FYNNEI. The CDR3 totals 13 residues. The genes are TRBV2 and TRBJ2-5; 8 bases map to TRBD2. This TCR derives from an adult in good health. The sample consisted of peripheral blood, taken on day 0 of AZD1222 vaccination. The DNA of the CDR3 is TGTGCCAGCAGTCCGGGAGGGGTAGAGACCCAGTACTTC. As protein: CASSPGGVETQYF.